This TCR beta chain is from a study of T cell responses to AZD1222 COVID-19 vaccine. Findings and limits, study-wide: The donor cohort was predominantly white British with a female majority, and clonal diversity may have been underestimated.

Produced via immunoSEQ multiplex PCR; TCRdb's table is partial and in-frame only. This table has about 170,000 clones, 87% appearing once. As regards this clone: Its antigen is still unknown.

The CDR3 contains 14 residues. From germline, CDR1 is MNHEY and CDR2 SVGAGI. The V gene end was trimmed by 6 bases and the J gene end by 7 bases; junction bases not matched to a gene: 7. This chain links TRBV6-5 with TRBJ1-2; the match to TRBD1 covers 11 bases. The receptor was derived from an adult who received the AZD1222 COVID-19 vaccine. The sequencing here drew on peripheral blood, taken 28 days after the second AZD1222 dose. The CDR3 DNA follows: TGTGCCAGCAGAAAGGGACAGGGGGGCTCTGGCTACACCTTC. Amino acids: CASRKGQGGSGYTF.